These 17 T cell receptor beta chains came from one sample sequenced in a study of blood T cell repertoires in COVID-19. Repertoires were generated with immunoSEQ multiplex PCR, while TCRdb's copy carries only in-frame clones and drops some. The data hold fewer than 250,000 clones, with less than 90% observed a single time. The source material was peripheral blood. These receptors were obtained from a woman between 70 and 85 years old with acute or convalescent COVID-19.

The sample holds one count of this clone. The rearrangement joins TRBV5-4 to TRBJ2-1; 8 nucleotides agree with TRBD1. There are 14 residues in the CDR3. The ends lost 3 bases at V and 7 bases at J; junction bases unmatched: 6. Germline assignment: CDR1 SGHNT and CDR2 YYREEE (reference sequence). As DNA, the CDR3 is TGTGCCAGCAGCTCAGGACAGGGCTGGAATGAGCAGTTCTTC. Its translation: CASSSGQGWNEQFF.

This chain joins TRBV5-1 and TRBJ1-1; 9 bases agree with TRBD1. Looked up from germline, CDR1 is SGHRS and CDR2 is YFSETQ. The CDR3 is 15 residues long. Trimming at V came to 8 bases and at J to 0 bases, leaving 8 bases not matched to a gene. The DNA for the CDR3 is TGCGCCAGTTCACGGGACAGGGCGATGAACACTGAAGCTTTCTTT. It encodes CASSRDRAMNTEAFF.

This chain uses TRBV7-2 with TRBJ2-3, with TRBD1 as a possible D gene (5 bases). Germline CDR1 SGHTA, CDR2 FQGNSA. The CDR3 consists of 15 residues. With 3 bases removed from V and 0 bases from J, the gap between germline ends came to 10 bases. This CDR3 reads CASSFGASSTDTQYF. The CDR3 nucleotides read TGTGCCAGCAGCTTTGGGGCTTCTAGCACAGATACGCAGTATTTT.

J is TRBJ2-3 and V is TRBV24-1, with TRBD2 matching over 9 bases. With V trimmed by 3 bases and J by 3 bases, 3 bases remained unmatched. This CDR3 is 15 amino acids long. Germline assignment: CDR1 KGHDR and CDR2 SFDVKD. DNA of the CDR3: TGTGCCACCAGTGATAGGGCGGGAGGGACAGATACGCAGTATTTT. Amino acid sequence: CATSDRAGGTDTQYF.

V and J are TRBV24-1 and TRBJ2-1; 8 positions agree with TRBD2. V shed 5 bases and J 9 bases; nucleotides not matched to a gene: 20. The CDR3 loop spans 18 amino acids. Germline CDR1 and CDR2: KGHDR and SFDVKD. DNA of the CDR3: TGTGCCACCAGTGGGTCCCTAGGCCGGGGGGGCCTAAAAGGTGAGCAGTTCTTC. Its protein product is CATSGSLGRGGLKGEQFF.

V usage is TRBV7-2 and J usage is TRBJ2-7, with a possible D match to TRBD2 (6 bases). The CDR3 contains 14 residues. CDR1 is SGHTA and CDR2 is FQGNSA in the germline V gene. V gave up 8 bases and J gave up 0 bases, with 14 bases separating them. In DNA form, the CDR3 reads TGTGCCAGCCTTCGAGGGCGGGGCTCCTACGAGCAGTACTTC. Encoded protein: CASLRGRGSYEQYF. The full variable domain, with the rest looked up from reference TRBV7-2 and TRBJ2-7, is GAGVSQSPSNKVTEKGKDVELRCDPISGHTALYWYRQSLGQGLEFLIYFQGNSAPDKSGLPSDRFSAERTGGSVSTLTIQRTQQEDSAVYLCASLRGRGSYEQYFGPGTRLTVT.

The CDR3 protein is CASSPLAGGWNEQFF. Here the CDR3 DNA reads TGTGCCAGCAGCCCGTTGGCGGGGGGTTGGAATGAGCAGTTCTTC. This chain uses TRBV3-1 (or the pseudogene TRBV3-2) with TRBJ2-1, with 8 bases aligning to TRBD2. Trimming took 4 bases from V and 7 from J; bases not matched to a gene: 9. The CDR3 contains 15 residues. The germline V gene has CDR1 LGHDT and CDR2 YNNKEL (reference sequence).

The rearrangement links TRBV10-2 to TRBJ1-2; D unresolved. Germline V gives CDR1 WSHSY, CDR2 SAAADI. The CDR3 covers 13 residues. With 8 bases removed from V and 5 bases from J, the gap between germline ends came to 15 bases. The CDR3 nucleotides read TGCGCCAGCTCACCTGGGAGTCAATATGGCTACACCTTC. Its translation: CASSPGSQYGYTF.

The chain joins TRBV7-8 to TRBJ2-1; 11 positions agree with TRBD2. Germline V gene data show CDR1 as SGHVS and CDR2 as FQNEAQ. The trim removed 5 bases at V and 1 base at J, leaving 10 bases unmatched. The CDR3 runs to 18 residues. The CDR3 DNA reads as TGTGCCAGCAGCCCTTCCCCACTAGCGGGAGCGTCCTACAATGAGCAGTTCTTC. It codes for CASSPSPLAGASYNEQFF.

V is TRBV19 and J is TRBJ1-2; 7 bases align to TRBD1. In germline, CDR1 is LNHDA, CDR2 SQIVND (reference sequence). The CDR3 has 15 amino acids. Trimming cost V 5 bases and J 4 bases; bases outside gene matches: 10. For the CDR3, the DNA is TGTGCCAGTAGTTCGGCGACAGGGTCACCCTATGGCTACACCTTC. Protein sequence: CASSSATGSPYGYTF.

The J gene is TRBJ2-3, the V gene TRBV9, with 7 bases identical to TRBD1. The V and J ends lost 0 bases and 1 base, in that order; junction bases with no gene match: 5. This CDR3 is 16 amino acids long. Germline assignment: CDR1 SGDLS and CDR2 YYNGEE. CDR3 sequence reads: CASSVARDRRTDTQYF. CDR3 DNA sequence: TGTGCCAGCAGCGTAGCCCGGGACAGACGCACAGATACGCAGTATTTT.

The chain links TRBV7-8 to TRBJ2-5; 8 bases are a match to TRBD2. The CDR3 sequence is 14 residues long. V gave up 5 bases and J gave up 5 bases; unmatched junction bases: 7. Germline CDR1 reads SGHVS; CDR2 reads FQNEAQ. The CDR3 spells CASSLTGGGETQYF. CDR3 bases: TGTGCCAGCAGCCTGACGGGCGGGGGGGAGACCCAGTACTTC.

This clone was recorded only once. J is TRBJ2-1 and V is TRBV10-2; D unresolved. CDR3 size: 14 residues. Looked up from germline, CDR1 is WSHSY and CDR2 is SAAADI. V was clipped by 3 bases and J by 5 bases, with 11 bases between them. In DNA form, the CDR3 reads TGCGCCAGCAGTGATTTGGTGGCGGACAATGAGCAGTTCTTC. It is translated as CASSDLVADNEQFF.

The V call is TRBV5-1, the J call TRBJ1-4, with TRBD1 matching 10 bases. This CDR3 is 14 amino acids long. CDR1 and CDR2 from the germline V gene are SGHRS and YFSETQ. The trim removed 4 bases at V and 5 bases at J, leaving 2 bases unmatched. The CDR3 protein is CASSGTGANEKLFF. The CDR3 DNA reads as TGCGCCAGCAGCGGGACAGGGGCGAATGAAAAACTGTTTTTT.

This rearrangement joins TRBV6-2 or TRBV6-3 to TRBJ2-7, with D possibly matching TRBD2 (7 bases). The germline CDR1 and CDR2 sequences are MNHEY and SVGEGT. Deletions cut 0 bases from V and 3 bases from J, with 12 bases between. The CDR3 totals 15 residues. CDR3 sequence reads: CASSYSWGGGYEQYF. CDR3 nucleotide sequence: TGTGCCAGCAGTTACTCGTGGGGGGGCGGCTACGAGCAGTACTTC.

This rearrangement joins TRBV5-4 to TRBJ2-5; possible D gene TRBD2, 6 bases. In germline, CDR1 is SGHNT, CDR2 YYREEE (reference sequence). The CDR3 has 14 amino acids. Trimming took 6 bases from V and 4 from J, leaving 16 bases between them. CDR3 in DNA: TGTGCCAGCAACCCTGGCGGGATTATAGAGACCCAGTACTTC. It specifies CASNPGGIIETQYF.

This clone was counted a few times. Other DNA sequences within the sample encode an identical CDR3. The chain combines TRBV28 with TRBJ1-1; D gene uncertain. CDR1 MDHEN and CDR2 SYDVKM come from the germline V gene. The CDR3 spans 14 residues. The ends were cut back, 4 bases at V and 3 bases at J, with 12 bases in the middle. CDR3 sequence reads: CASSSAGVDTEAFF. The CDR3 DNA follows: TGTGCCAGCAGTTCCGCGGGAGTGGACACTGAAGCTTTCTTT.